This section outlines one TCR beta chain sequence together with its context. Its antigen is not known. The data originate from a study of OX40 agonist ivuxolimab in advanced cancers. Study conclusions and caveats: More expanded clones were seen, on average, in CD8+ T cells than in CD4+. At doses 0.1 to 3.0 mg/kg, CD4+ and CD8+ clones expanded.

Assay used: immunoSEQ multiplex PCR; TCRdb lists only in-frame clones, some missing. The table includes approximately 66,000 clones, approximately 90% detected once. V was trimmed by 5 bases and J by 11 bases, leaving 16 bases between them. CDR1 and CDR2 from the germline V gene are SGHVS and FQNEAQ. This CDR3 contains 12 residues. The TCR sequence derives from an adult with an advanced solid tumor such as melanoma, head and neck, liver or kidney cancer. Material: CD4+ or CD8+ T cells sorted from blood, obtained in a trial of the OX40 agonist ivuxolimab. The chain combines TRBV7-8 with TRBJ2-7, with D hard to call. The CDR3, as DNA: TGTGCCAGCAGCCCCCAGGACCCGACAAAGTACTTC. As protein: CASSPQDPTKYF.